This TCR beta chain was captured by sequencing in a study of STAT5B mutations in CD4+ large granular lymphocyte leukemia. Study-wide results and caveats: Patient CD4-sorted repertoires stayed more clonal than healthy ones after leukemic-clone removal.

Germline lookup yields CDR1 SGHRS and CDR2 YFSETQ. V was trimmed by 4 bases and J by 6 bases, leaving 10 bases between them. CDR3 length: 13 residues. This clone has only one observation. The antigen is not known. Original methodology: The detection floor for productive clonotype frequency was 2.59 x 10-5. The repertoire was sequenced with immunoSEQ multiplex PCR; TCRdb's copy has only in-frame clones and lacks some. V, J and clone size were drawn from that table, and D and trimming were deduced from the DNA. The data contain about 30,000 clones, roughly 80% of them singletons. Input material: CD4+ T cells from blood buffy coats. The source is a human donor in good health. The J gene is TRBJ2-2, the V gene TRBV5-1, with unresolved D. CDR3 DNA sequence: TGCGCCAGCAGCCTGGCCTCAGCCGGGGAGCTGTTTTTT. Amino acid sequence: CASSLASAGELFF.